Listed below are T cell receptor beta chains from one sample, sequenced in a study of blood T cell repertoires in COVID-19. Method: immunoSEQ multiplex PCR; TCRdb's copy keeps in-frame clones and lacks some. The top ten hold more than 0.95% of the sample, which has 300,000 to 450,000 clones, approximately 90% seen once. The sequencing sample was made of PBMCs or T cells enriched from blood (not recorded which). The receptors derive from a woman between 18 and 30 years old who had recovered from COVID-19. Each CDR3 is given with its conserved first and last residue. The D gene is left open where the match is weak. Size is omitted from some rows. Given values are once, few, many or a class for expanded clones.

j_gene,v_gene,abundance,d_gene,CDR3nt,CDR3aa
TRBJ1-5,TRBV6-2/TRBV6-3,.,.,TGTGCCAGCAGCCTGGGACAACTCAATCAGCCCCAGCATTTT,CASSLGQLNQPQHF
TRBJ2-1,TRBV30,.,.,TGTGCCTGGAGTAGAGGAGCATACAATGAGCAGTTCTTC,CAWSRGAYNEQFF
TRBJ1-6,TRBV10-1,.,.,TGCGCCAGCAGCACTACTCCGGGTTCACCCCTCCACTTT,CASSTTPGSPLHF
TRBJ2-7,TRBV4-1,few,TRBD2,TGCGCCAGCAGCCAAGATCCCCATCTAGCGGGGCGGGAGCAGTACTTC,CASSQDPHLAGREQYF
TRBJ2-1,TRBV28,few,.,TGTGCCAGCAGTGCCGGGACTCACAATGAGCAGTTCTTC,CASSAGTHNEQFF
TRBJ2-7,TRBV7-9,.,TRBD1,TGTGCCAGCAGCCCCGGACAGGGGGCATCCAAAGACGAGCAGTACTTC,CASSPGQGASKDEQYF
TRBJ1-2,TRBV27,once,TRBD1,TGTGCCAGCAGGGACGGACAGGGGATAGATGGCTACACCTTC,CASRDGQGIDGYTF
TRBJ1-2,TRBV28,.,TRBD1,TGTGCCAGCAGGTGGACAGGGGGGGACTATGGCTACACCTTC,CASRWTGGDYGYTF
TRBJ1-5,TRBV2,once,.,TGTGCCAGTCGAGGGTCAGGAGGACAGCCCCAGCATTTT,CASRGSGGQPQHF
TRBJ1-6,TRBV27,.,TRBD1,TGTGCCAGCAGGTTATTGGGGACAGACAATTCACCCCTCCACTTT,CASRLLGTDNSPLHF
TRBJ1-6,TRBV4-2,.,.,TGTGCCAGCAGCCAAGTAGGCTCCGCGGCGGGCTCCTATAATTCACCCCTCCACTTT,CASSQVGSAAGSYNSPLHF
TRBJ1-5,TRBV30,.,.,TGTGCCTGGATGCAGGGGAACAATCAGCCCCAGCATTTT,CAWMQGNNQPQHF
TRBJ1-5,TRBV5-1,.,.,TGCGCCAGCAGCTTGGGCCCGGGAGCGAATCAGCCCCAGCATTTT,CASSLGPGANQPQHF
TRBJ1-1,TRBV7-2,.,.,TGTGCCAGCAGCTCCCTCGGAGGTGCTGAAGCTTTCTTT,CASSSLGGAEAFF
TRBJ1-3,TRBV28,.,.,TGTGCCAGCAGGGGAAACTTAGGGGCGACTGGAAACACCATATATTTT,CASRGNLGATGNTIYF
TRBJ1-1,TRBV18,.,.,TGTGCCAGCTCACCATTCAGGGGCTCCACTGAAGCTTTCTTT,CASSPFRGSTEAFF
TRBJ2-7,TRBV4-3,.,.,TGCGCCAGCAGCCAAGATCTAGGCACCAACTCCTACGAGCAGTACTTC,CASSQDLGTNSYEQYF
TRBJ1-5,TRBV19,.,TRBD1,TGTGCCAGTAGTCCTACGGAACAGGGGGCTGGCCAGCCCCAGCATTTT,CASSPTEQGAGQPQHF
TRBJ1-2,TRBV4-2,.,.,TGTGCCAGCAGCCAAGATCCGGACAGACCTAACTATGGCTACACCTTC,CASSQDPDRPNYGYTF
TRBJ2-7,TRBV18,.,TRBD1,TGTGCCAGCTCACCTCAGAGGACAGGGGGCTCTTACGAGCAGTACTTC,CASSPQRTGGSYEQYF
TRBJ2-5,TRBV11-2,.,TRBD1,TGTGCCAGCAGCTTACCCCCGGGACAGCAAGAGACCCAGTACTTC,CASSLPPGQQETQYF
TRBJ2-3,TRBV3-1/TRBV3-2,few,TRBD2,TGTGCCAGCAGCCGCTTGGGACTAGCGGGGGGGAACACAGATACGCAGTATTTT,CASSRLGLAGGNTDTQYF
TRBJ2-3,TRBV5-1,.,.,TGCGCCAGCAGCTCCCCGGGGAGCACAGATACGCAGTATTTT,CASSSPGSTDTQYF
TRBJ2-2,TRBV18,.,.,TGTGCCAGCTCACTCAAGGGAGGCTCCGGGGAGCTGTTTTTT,CASSLKGGSGELFF
TRBJ2-3,TRBV4-3,.,.,TGCGCCAGCAGCCAAGATCGCAGGAGCACAGATACGCAGTATTTT,CASSQDRRSTDTQYF
TRBJ1-3,TRBV10-1,.,TRBD1,TGCGCCAGCAGTGAGTCTCGAGGACAGGACACCAACACCATATATTTT,CASSESRGQDTNTIYF
TRBJ2-7,TRBV11-2,once,.,TGTGCCAGCAGCAAATCGTACGAGCAGTACTTC,CASSKSYEQYF
TRBJ1-2,TRBV3-1/TRBV3-2,.,.,TGTGCCAGCAGCCAAGAATCAGTGGGCTACACCTTC,CASSQESVGYTF
TRBJ2-7,TRBV28,.,.,TGTGCCAGCAGTTTAGTGACAGGAGTAGAGCAGTACTTC,CASSLVTGVEQYF
TRBJ2-1,TRBV7-9,.,TRBD2,TGTGCCAGCAGCCGAACTAGCGGGTACAATGAGCAGTTCTTC,CASSRTSGYNEQFF
TRBJ1-2,TRBV2,.,.,TGTGCCAGCAGTGACGTGGGAGCCTATGGCTACACCTTC,CASSDVGAYGYTF
TRBJ1-1,TRBV11-2,.,TRBD1,TGTGCCAGCAGCTTGGGACAGGTAGGCACTGAAGCTTTCTTT,CASSLGQVGTEAFF
TRBJ1-2,TRBV6-5,.,.,TGTGCCAGCAATCCCCAGGAGGGTAACTATGGCTACACCTTC,CASNPQEGNYGYTF
TRBJ2-3,TRBV4-3,few,.,TGCGCCAGCAGCCAAGCAGGGGAGGGTCCAGATACGCAGTATTTT,CASSQAGEGPDTQYF
TRBJ2-2,TRBV25-1,.,TRBD1,TGTGCCAGCAGCACAGGGGGCGCGTTGGCCGGGGAGCTGTTTTTT,CASSTGGALAGELFF
TRBJ2-1,TRBV5-1,.,TRBD2,TGCGCCAGCAGCCAGTTTCCGGGGGGGCTAAATGAGCAGTTCTTC,CASSQFPGGLNEQFF
TRBJ1-1,TRBV7-8,.,.,TGTGCCAGCAGGCTCAACAACAGGAACACTGAAGCTTTCTTT,CASRLNNRNTEAFF
TRBJ1-6,TRBV30,.,.,TGTGCCTGGAGTCCCGGGATGAATCGGTATAATTCACCCCTCCACTTT,CAWSPGMNRYNSPLHF
TRBJ2-1,TRBV4-3,.,TRBD1,TGCGCCAGCAGCCAAGAAGACAGGGGCAATGAGCAGTTCTTC,CASSQEDRGNEQFF
TRBJ2-2,TRBV4-1,.,TRBD1,TGCGCCAGCAGCCCCCGGGACAGGTCGCTGCACGTAGCCGGGGAGCTGTTTTTT,CASSPRDRSLHVAGELFF
TRBJ1-2,TRBV10-1,.,TRBD1,TGCGCCACTCAGAGCGGGGACAGGAACTATGGCTACACCTTC,CATQSGDRNYGYTF